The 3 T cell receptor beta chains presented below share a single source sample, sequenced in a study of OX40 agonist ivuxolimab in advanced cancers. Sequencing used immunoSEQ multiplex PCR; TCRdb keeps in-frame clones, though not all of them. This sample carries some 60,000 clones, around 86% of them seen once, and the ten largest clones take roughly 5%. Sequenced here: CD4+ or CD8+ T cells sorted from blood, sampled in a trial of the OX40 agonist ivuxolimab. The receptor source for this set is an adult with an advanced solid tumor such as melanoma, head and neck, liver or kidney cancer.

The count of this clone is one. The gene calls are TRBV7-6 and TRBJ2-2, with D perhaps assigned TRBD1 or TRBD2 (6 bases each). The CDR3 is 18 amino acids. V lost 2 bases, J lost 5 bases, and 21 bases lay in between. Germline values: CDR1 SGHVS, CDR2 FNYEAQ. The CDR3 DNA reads TGTGCCAGCAGCTTAAGAGGGGGGTCCCCTGGAGAAACCGGGGAGCTGTTTTTT. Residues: CASSLRGGSPGETGELFF.

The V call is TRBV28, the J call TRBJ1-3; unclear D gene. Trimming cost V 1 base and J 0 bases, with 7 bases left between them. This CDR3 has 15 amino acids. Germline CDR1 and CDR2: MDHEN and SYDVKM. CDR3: CASSLLPRSGNTIYF. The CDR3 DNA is TGTGCCAGCAGTTTATTACCGCGCTCTGGAAACACCATATATTTT.

This CDR3 reads CASRWGRDEQFF. DNA of the CDR3: TGTGCCAGCAGATGGGGGAGGGATGAGCAGTTCTTC. The rearrangement joins TRBV2 to TRBJ2-1; TRBD2 aligns across 7 bases. CDR1 and CDR2 from the germline V gene are SNHLY and FYNNEI. V dropped 6 bases and J dropped 8; count of bases not matched to a gene: 4. This CDR3 is 12 amino acids long.